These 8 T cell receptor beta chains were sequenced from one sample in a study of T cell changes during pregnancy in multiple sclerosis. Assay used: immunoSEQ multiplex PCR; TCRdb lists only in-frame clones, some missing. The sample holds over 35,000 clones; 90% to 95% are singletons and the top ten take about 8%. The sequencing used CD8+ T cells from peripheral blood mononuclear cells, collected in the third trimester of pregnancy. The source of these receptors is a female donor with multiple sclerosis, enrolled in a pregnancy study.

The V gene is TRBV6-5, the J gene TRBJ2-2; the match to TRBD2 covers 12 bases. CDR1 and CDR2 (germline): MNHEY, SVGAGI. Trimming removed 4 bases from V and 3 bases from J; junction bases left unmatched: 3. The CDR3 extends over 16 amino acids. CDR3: CASSSLAGGDTGELFF. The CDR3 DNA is TGTGCCAGCAGTTCACTAGCGGGAGGTGACACCGGGGAGCTGTTTTTT.

CDR3 DNA sequence: TGTGCCAGCAGCTTATCCTCTAGCGGGTACTTTACCTACGAGCAGTACTTC. Protein product: CASSLSSSGYFTYEQYF. V and J are TRBV7-9 and TRBJ2-7; 8 bases are shared with TRBD2. The CDR3 runs 17 residues. Trimming at V came to 2 bases and at J to 2 bases, leaving 11 bases not matched to a gene. CDR1 is SEHNR and CDR2 is FQNEAQ in the germline V gene (reference sequence). Full variable domain (missing parts from reference TRBV7-9 and TRBJ2-7): DTGVSQNPRHKITKRGQNVTFRCDPISEHNRLYWYRQTLGQGPEFLTYFQNEAQLEKSRLLSDRFSAERPKGSFSTLEIQRTEQGDSAMYLCASSLSSSGYFTYEQYFGPGTRLTVT.

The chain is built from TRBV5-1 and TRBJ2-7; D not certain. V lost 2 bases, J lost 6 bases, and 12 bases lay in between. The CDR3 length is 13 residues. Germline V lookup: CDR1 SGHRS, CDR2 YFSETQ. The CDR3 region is CASSFRMASEQYF. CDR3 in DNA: TGCGCCAGCAGCTTCAGAATGGCCAGCGAGCAGTACTTC. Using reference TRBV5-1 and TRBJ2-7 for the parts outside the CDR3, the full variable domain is KAGVTQTPRYLIKTRGQQVTLSCSPISGHRSVSWYQQTPGQGLQFLFEYFSETQRNKGNFPGRFSGRQFSNSRSEMNVSTLELGDSALYLCASSFRMASEQYFGPGTRLTVT.

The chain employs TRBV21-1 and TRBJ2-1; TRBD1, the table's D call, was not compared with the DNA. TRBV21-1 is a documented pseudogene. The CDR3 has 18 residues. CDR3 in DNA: TGTGCCAGCAGCACCGGCCAGGGGCCGGCGCAAGCGTCAGAAGGGCAGTTCTTC. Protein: CASSTGQGPAQASEGQFF.

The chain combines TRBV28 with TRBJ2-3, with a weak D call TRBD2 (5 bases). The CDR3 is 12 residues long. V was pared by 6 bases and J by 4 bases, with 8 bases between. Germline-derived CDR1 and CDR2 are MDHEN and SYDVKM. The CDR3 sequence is CASRRVPDTQYF. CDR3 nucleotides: TGTGCCAGCAGGAGGGTCCCAGATACGCAGTATTTT.

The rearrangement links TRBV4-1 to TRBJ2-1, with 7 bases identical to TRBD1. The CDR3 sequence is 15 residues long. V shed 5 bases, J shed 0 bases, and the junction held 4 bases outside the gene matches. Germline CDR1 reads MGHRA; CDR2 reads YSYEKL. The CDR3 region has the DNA TGCGCCAGCAGCTTCCGACAGGGCTCCTACAATGAGCAGTTCTTC. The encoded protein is CASSFRQGSYNEQFF.

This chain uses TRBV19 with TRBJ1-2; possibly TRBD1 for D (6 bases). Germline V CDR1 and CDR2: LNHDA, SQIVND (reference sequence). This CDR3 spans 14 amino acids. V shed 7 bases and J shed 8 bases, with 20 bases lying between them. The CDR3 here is CASNWATGSRGYTF. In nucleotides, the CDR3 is TGTGCCAGTAACTGGGCGACAGGATCAAGAGGCTACACCTTC. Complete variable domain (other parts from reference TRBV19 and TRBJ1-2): DGGITQSPKYLFRKEGQNVTLSCEQNLNHDAMYWYRQDPGQGLRLIYYSQIVNDFQKGDIAEGYSVSREKKESFPLTVTSAQKNPTAFYLCASNWATGSRGYTFGSGTRLTVV.

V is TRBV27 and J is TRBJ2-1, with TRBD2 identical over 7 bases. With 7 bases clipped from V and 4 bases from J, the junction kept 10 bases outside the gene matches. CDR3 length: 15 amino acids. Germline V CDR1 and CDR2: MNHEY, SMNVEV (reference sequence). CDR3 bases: TGTGCCAGCACCCCAGCGGGATCACCGTACAATGAGCAGTTCTTC. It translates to CASTPAGSPYNEQFF.